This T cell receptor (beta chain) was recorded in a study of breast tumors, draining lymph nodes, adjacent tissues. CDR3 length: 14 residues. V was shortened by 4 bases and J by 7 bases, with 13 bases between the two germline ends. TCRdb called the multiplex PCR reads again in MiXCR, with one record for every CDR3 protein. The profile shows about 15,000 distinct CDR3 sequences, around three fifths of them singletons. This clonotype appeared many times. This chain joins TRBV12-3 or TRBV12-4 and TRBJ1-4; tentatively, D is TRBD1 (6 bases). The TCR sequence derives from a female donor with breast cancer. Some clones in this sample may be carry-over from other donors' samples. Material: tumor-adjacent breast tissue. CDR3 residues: CASSSRGEGEKLFF. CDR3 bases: TGTGCCAGCAGTTCGAGGGGGGAGGGTGAAAAACTGTTTTTT.